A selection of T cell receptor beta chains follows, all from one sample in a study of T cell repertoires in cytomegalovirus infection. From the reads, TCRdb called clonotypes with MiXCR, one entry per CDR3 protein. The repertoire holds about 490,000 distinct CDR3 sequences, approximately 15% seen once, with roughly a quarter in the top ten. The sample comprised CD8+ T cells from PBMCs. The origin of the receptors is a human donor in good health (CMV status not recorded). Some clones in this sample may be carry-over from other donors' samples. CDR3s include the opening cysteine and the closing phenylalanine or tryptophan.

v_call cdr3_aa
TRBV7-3 CASSLRGSEDRGQDTQYF
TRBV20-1 CSARDLGQGQPQHF
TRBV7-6 CASSYISGQSKEAGELFF
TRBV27 CASSYAPGAAYEQYF
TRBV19 CASSPAANTEAFF
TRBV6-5 CASSFTTSDRGSEQYF
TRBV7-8 CASSLAGLNIQYF
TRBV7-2 CASSLRPGREKLFF
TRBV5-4 CASRPQQEETQYF
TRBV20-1 CSASSGDEQYF
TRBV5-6 CASSSHFMGGQGDTGELFF
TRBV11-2 CASSLVGGGGDTQYF
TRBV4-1 CASSQEKFNAPNEQFF
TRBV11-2 CASSFGGEGRNEQFF
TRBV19 CASSGGTASAYEQYF
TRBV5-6 CASSAPRVGSYNEQFF
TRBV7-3 CASSLGPRVEGTEAFF
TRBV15 CATSNEAGEGKNIQYF
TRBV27 CASSFSGQGTYEQYF
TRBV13 CASSTSGRGDEQYF
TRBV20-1 CSAIPRGGGETQYF
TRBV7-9 CASSLRWKRMDKETQYF
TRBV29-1 CSGRDRDTGELFF
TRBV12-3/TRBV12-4 CASNAYGTLAYNEQFF
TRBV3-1 CASSQDRVIGTSGRLDYNEQFF
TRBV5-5 CASSLWGGGYTF
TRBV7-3 CASSLGPLRGTEAFF